Each of the 7 T cell receptor beta chains below was sequenced from the same sample in a study of blood T cell repertoires in COVID-19. Assay: immunoSEQ multiplex PCR; the TCRdb copy retains only in-frame clones and omits some. The sample carries some 160,000 clones, just over 90% recorded once. The sequenced sample consisted of peripheral blood. These receptors were collected from a young man with COVID-19, enrolled during active disease.

The chain carries TRBV14 and TRBJ2-7; TRBD1 matches 9 bases. Per the germline V gene, CDR1 is SGHDN and CDR2 is FVKESK. After removal of 1 base from V and 6 bases from J, the junction contained 7 bases not matched to a gene. The length of the CDR3 is 15 residues. CDR3 in amino acids: CASSQVGQGSSEQYF. CDR3 bases: TGTGCCAGCAGCCAAGTGGGACAGGGTAGTAGCGAGCAGTACTTC.

The CDR3, as DNA: TGTGCCAGCAGCTTAGGAGCGGGACGCCCCGGGAATGAGCAGTTCTTC. It is translated as CASSLGAGRPGNEQFF. The chain carries TRBV5-4 and TRBJ2-1; 7 bases are a match to TRBD2. V was clipped by 2 bases and J by 7 bases; unmatched bases: 12. The CDR3 contains 16 residues. Germline V gives CDR1 SGHNT, CDR2 YYREEE (reference sequence).

The chain joins TRBV5-4 to TRBJ2-7, with 7 bases identical to TRBD1. CDR1 is SGHNT, CDR2 YYREEE, per germline (reference sequence). The CDR3 consists of 14 residues. V trimming: 5 bases; J trimming: 6 bases; junction bases outside the gene matches: 11. CDR3 protein: CASSSTGVEIEQYF. CDR3 coding DNA: TGTGCCAGCAGTTCCACAGGGGTAGAGATCGAGCAGTACTTC.

This clone has just one count. This chain uses TRBV5-6 with TRBJ2-7; a possible D gene is TRBD2 (6 bases). The germline gives CDR1 SGHDT, CDR2 YYEEEE. The CDR3 consists of 14 residues. The V end lost 2 bases, the J end lost 6 bases, and 15 bases lay between the germline ends. CDR3 residues: CASSLPTRSVEQYF. The CDR3 DNA sequence: TGTGCCAGCAGCTTACCGACTAGATCGGTCGAGCAGTACTTC.

This clone showed up just once. CDR3: CASTPDRGSYEQYF. CDR3 bases: TGTGCCAGCACCCCCGACAGGGGGAGTTACGAGCAGTACTTC. J is TRBJ2-7 and V is TRBV7-2, with TRBD1 matching over 9 bases. Losses at the gene ends were 7 bases for V and 4 bases for J; bases not matched to a gene: 8. Per germline, CDR1 SGHTA and CDR2 FQGNSA. The CDR3 runs to 14 residues.

This sequence joins TRBV30 and TRBJ2-7, with D uncertain. Germline V gene lookup returns CDR1 GTSNPN and CDR2 SVGIG (reference sequence). The CDR3 consists of 12 residues. V was trimmed by 5 bases and J by 0 bases, leaving 8 bases between them. The CDR3 nucleotides are TGTGCCTGGCTCCAGAACTCCTACGAGCAGTACTTC. This codes for CAWLQNSYEQYF.

The chain employs TRBV29-1 and TRBJ1-5; D remains ambiguous. The V and J ends lost 6 bases and 3 bases respectively, with 9 bases between them. Germline loops: CDR1 SQVTM, CDR2 ANQGSEA. This CDR3 comprises 12 residues. The CDR3 loop reads CSVQSFNQPQHF. The DNA of the CDR3 is TGCAGCGTCCAGTCGTTCAATCAGCCCCAGCATTTT.